This section outlines one T cell receptor (beta chain) sequence together with its context. What it binds is unknown. The data are from a study of beta chain features in type 1 diabetes. Central memory, naive, regulatory and stem cell-like memory CD4+ cells were sorted by CD45RO/CCR7/CD25/CD127/CD95/CD27. Study-wide points: Shorter TCRB CDR3s, moderately but significantly so, marked every one of the four CD4+ subsets in Type 1 diabetes patients.

V gave up 3 bases and J gave up 1 base, with 6 bases separating them. The CDR3 sequence is 13 residues long. Germline values: CDR1 SEHNR, CDR2 FQNEAQ (reference sequence). Investigators reverse transcribed all isolated RNA, so they sequenced expressed TCRB transcripts. Sequencing was performed with immunoSEQ multiplex PCR; in TCRdb, only in-frame clones are kept and a portion is missing. The table records around 300,000 clones, roughly 15% of them present only once. The TCR sequence derives from a man between 18 and 29 years old with type 1 diabetes. The chain recombines TRBV7-9 with TRBJ1-1; D is uncertain. The sequenced sample consisted of naive CD4+ T cells from blood. The CDR3 coding sequence is TGTGCCAGCAGCTTTACTGAGAACACTGAAGCTTTCTTT. Translated, it gives CASSFTENTEAFF.